These 27 T cell receptor beta chains originate from one sample sequenced in a study of human T cells and chemical hapten exposure. TCRdb processed the RACE reads anew with MiXCR; each CDR3 protein has one entry. The table lists tens of thousands of distinct CDR3 sequences, 9.5% to 13% of them singletons. Indicated time point: patch test 2, 6 weeks after DPC sensitization. Treatment specified: therapeutic diphenylcyclopropenone sensitization with weekly scalp DPC. The sample was whole blood, taken in connection with sensitization to the hapten diphenylcyclopropenone (DPC). The source is a man aged 18 to 35 with alopecia areata. Some clones in this sample may be carry-over from other donors' samples.

This clonotype has just a few counts. The CDR3 nucleotides are TGTGCCAGCACCATAATGGGGGGAAGGGACTATGGCTACACCTTC. As protein: CASTIMGGRDYGYTF. V usage is TRBV27 and J usage is TRBJ1-2; D might be TRBD1 (5 bases). The CDR3 is 15 residues long. Trimming took 7 bases from V and 3 from J, leaving 18 bases between them. Germline V gene data show CDR1 as MNHEY and CDR2 as SMNVEV (reference sequence).

Regarding this clonotype: A much more abundant neighbour one base away suggests this may be a read error. The chain recombines TRBV20-1 with TRBJ2-7; 7 bases are shared with TRBD1. Trimming at V came to 5 bases and at J to 2 bases, leaving 3 bases not matched to a gene. This CDR3 contains 12 residues. Germline V CDR1 and CDR2: DFQATT, SNEGSKA (reference sequence). In DNA form, the CDR3 reads TGCAGTGCTTCGGGACAGACCTACGAGCAGTACTTC. It is translated as CSASGQTYEQYF.

V and J are TRBV19 and TRBJ2-3, with a possible D match to TRBD1 (5 bases). V lost 3 bases to trimming and J lost 3 bases, with 10 bases between them. Per the germline V gene, CDR1 is LNHDA and CDR2 is SQIVND (reference sequence). CDR3 length: 14 residues. DNA for the CDR3: TGTGCCAGTAGTATCTTCGACAGTACAGATACGCAGTATTTT. Its protein product is CASSIFDSTDTQYF.

This clonotype occurred a few times. This chain links TRBV7-6 with TRBJ1-2, with TRBD1 as a possible D gene (5 bases). The CDR3 covers 13 residues. Trimming removed 1 base at V and 8 bases at J, with 11 bases between. From germline, CDR1 is SGHVS and CDR2 FNYEAQ. CDR3 DNA sequence: TGTGCCAGCAGCTTAGAATTGGGGCGCGGCTACACCTTC. Encoded protein: CASSLELGRGYTF.

This clonotype was seen ten or more times. This chain uses TRBV7-3 with TRBJ1-1, with TRBD1 as a possible D gene (6 bases). V dropped 5 bases and J dropped 7 bases, with 11 bases sitting between them. Germline CDR1 SGHTA, CDR2 FQGTGA. The CDR3 has 12 amino acids. CDR3 in DNA: TGTGCCAGCAGCCTCGGACAGTTTGAAGCTTTCTTT. Its protein product is CASSLGQFEAFF.

This clonotype was seen many times. V and J are TRBV29-1 and TRBJ2-3, with 9 bases matching TRBD1. V dropped 7 bases and J dropped 4; count of bases not matched to a gene: 12. Germline V CDR1 and CDR2: SQVTM, ANQGSEA. This CDR3 region has 15 residues. The CDR3 coding sequence is TGCAGCGGAGGATTGGGACAGGGAGGGGCAGATACGCAGTATTTT. It yields the protein CSGGLGQGGADTQYF.

In this sample, this clonotype turned up many times. The chain uses TRBV7-9 and TRBJ1-1, with 9 bases matching TRBD1. Germline assignment: CDR1 SEHNR and CDR2 FQNEAQ (reference sequence). The trim removed 6 bases at V and 2 bases at J, leaving 7 bases unmatched. This CDR3 is built from 15 residues. CDR3: CASSQTGGLNTEAFF. CDR3 sequence (DNA): TGTGCCAGCAGTCAGACAGGGGGGTTAAACACTGAAGCTTTCTTT.

The chain carries TRBV6-1 and TRBJ1-1; TRBD1 matches at 7 bases. This CDR3 has 12 amino acids. V shed 9 bases, J shed 7 bases, and the junction held 8 bases outside the gene matches. CDR1 is MNHNS and CDR2 is SASEGT in the germline V gene. The DNA for the CDR3 is TGTGCCAGTGGGGGACAGCGCAATGAAGCTTTCTTT. This translates into CASGGQRNEAFF.

The genes are TRBV5-6 and TRBJ2-7; D gene unclear. Looked up from germline, CDR1 is SGHDT and CDR2 is YYEEEE. This CDR3 region has 14 residues. The CDR3 protein is CASSDIRETYEQNV. CDR3 sequence (DNA): TGTGCCAGCAGCGACATTAGGGAAACCTACGAGCAGAACGTC.

The table lists this clonotype with many counts. V usage is TRBV6-4 and J usage is TRBJ1-1; D is unclear. The CDR3 loop spans 15 amino acids. With 2 bases removed from V and 7 bases from J, the gap between germline ends came to 17 bases. Germline V gives CDR1 MRHNA, CDR2 SNTAGT. The CDR3 DNA reads TGTGCCAGCAGTGACCTAGGGATCGCAATAAATGAAGCTTTCTTT. Translating gives CASSDLGIAINEAFF.

The table lists this clonotype with a few counts. The V gene is TRBV7-2, the J gene TRBJ2-5; TRBD1 matches 9 bases. CDR3 size: 14 residues. Losses at the gene ends were 3 bases for V and 7 bases for J; bases not matched to a gene: 6. Germline V gene lookup returns CDR1 SGHTA and CDR2 FQGNSA. The CDR3 DNA reads as TGTGCCAGCAGCTTCGGGGACAGGGCTGGGACCCAGTACTTC. Translating gives CASSFGDRAGTQYF.

This clonotype appeared many times. For the CDR3, the DNA is TGTGCCAGCAGCTTAGTCGGAGGGGGCATCTACGAGCAGTACTTC. Amino acids: CASSLVGGGIYEQYF. This chain joins TRBV7-6 and TRBJ2-7, with TRBD1 as a possible D gene (7 bases). The CDR3 runs 15 residues. The V gene lost 1 base and the J gene lost 3 bases, with 13 bases spanning the gap. From germline, CDR1 is SGHVS and CDR2 FNYEAQ.

This rearrangement joins TRBV4-1 to TRBJ2-2; the D is unclear. V was cut by 6 bases and J by 8 bases, with 19 bases left in between. This CDR3 contains 15 residues. In germline, CDR1 is MGHRA, CDR2 YSYEKL. The DNA for the CDR3 is TGCGCCAGCAGAGTACTCCCAATTTTAAGGGGGGAGCTGTTTTTT. This codes for CASRVLPILRGELFF.

This chain uses TRBV7-6 with TRBJ1-1; D gene uncertain. The germline V gene has CDR1 SGHVS and CDR2 FNYEAQ. The germline V and J ends were trimmed by 0 bases and 5 bases, with 7 bases remaining between them. The CDR3 totals 13 residues. Written as DNA, the CDR3 is TGTGCCAGCAGCTTAGCGCCGGGAACTGAAGCTTTCTTT. As protein: CASSLAPGTEAFF. The complete variable domain, with remaining parts taken from reference TRBV7-6 and TRBJ1-1, reads GAGVSQSPRYKVTKRGQDVALRCDPISGHVSLYWYRQALGQGPEFLTYFNYEAQQDKSGLPNDRFSAERPEGSISTLTIQRTEQRDSAMYRCASSLAPGTEAFFGQGTRLTVV.

There are many counts of this clonotype. The J gene is TRBJ1-4, the V gene TRBV3-1; 7 bases align to TRBD1. The V and J ends lost 3 bases and 5 bases, in that order; junction bases with no gene match: 9. CDR3 length equals 16 residues. From germline, CDR1 is LGHDT and CDR2 YNNKEL (reference sequence). Here the CDR3 DNA reads TGTGCCAGCAGCCATCTCGACAGGGCGCGGAATGAAAAACTGTTTTTT. Translating it yields CASSHLDRARNEKLFF.

V gene TRBV6-5 combines with J gene TRBJ1-1; D is perhaps TRBD1 (5 bases). The CDR3 runs 15 residues. Per germline, CDR1 MNHEY and CDR2 SVGAGI. Trimming pared 5 bases from V and 5 bases from J, leaving 18 bases between. In DNA, the CDR3 is TGTGCCAGCAGTAATGGGGGGTTATCGAGGACTGAAGCTTTCTTT. Protein: CASSNGGLSRTEAFF.

The rearrangement uses TRBV19 and TRBJ1-1, with 10 bases aligning to TRBD1. The CDR3 extends over 15 amino acids. Germline loops: CDR1 LNHDA, CDR2 SQIVND (reference sequence). V was pared by 5 bases and J by 5 bases, with 8 bases of the junction left unmatched. CDR3 sequence (DNA): TGTGCCAGTAGTTCGGGGACAGGGGTTTTAACTGAAGCTTTCTTT. This gives the protein CASSSGTGVLTEAFF.

This clonotype was detected a few times. V and J are TRBV10-3 and TRBJ2-7, with D possibly matching TRBD1 (6 bases). V lost 0 bases to trimming and J lost 5 bases, with 11 bases between them. Per germline, CDR1 ENHRY and CDR2 SYGVKD. This CDR3 has 14 amino acids. The CDR3 sequence: CAISESGRGNEQYV. The DNA for the CDR3 is TGTGCCATCAGTGAGTCGGGCAGGGGTAACGAGCAGTACGTC.

This chain uses TRBV28 with TRBJ2-7; D call uncertain. From germline, CDR1 is MDHEN and CDR2 SYDVKM. The CDR3 is 16 residues long. With 4 bases removed from V and 5 bases from J, the gap between germline ends came to 21 bases. CDR3 sequence: CASSSRLGRQAHEQYF. CDR3 bases: TGTGCCAGCAGTTCCCGCCTCGGACGGCAGGCCCACGAGCAGTACTTC.

At least ten counts were recorded for this clonotype. The rearrangement joins TRBV27 to TRBJ2-7, with 7 bases fitting TRBD1. Trimming removed 3 bases from V and 2 bases from J; junction bases left unmatched: 13. This CDR3 region has 17 residues. The V gene's germline CDR1 is MNHEY and CDR2 SMNVEV (reference sequence). This CDR3 reads CASSFQRTGHPPYEQYV. In nucleotides, the CDR3 is TGTGCCAGCAGTTTCCAACGGACAGGACACCCTCCCTACGAGCAGTACGTC.

The table lists this clonotype with many counts. The chain employs TRBV28 and TRBJ2-2; 9 nucleotides match TRBD1. The V segment lost 3 bases and the J segment 0 bases; nucleotides outside the gene matches: 5. CDR1 MDHEN and CDR2 SYDVKM come from the germline V gene. The CDR3 consists of 17 residues. Here the CDR3 reads CASSLRRTGANTGELFF. DNA of the CDR3: TGTGCCAGCAGTTTGAGGAGGACAGGGGCGAACACCGGGGAGCTGTTTTTT. The full variable domain, in which reference TRBV28 and TRBJ2-2 provide the parts outside the CDR3, is DVKVTQSSRYLVKRTGEKVFLECVQDMDHENMFWYRQDPGLGLRLIYFSYDVKMKEKGDIPEGYSVSREKKERFSLILESASTNQTSMYLCASSLRRTGANTGELFFGEGSRLTVL.

This clonotype was seen a handful of times. This chain uses TRBV6-2 or TRBV6-3 with TRBJ1-5; D remains unclear. The germline gives CDR1 MNHEY, CDR2 SVGEGT. The V and J ends lost 5 bases and 4 bases respectively, with 15 bases between them. This CDR3 region has 15 residues. The CDR3 reads CASSPRALGNQPQHF. DNA of the CDR3: TGTGCCAGCAGTCCCCGGGCGTTAGGGAATCAGCCCCAGCATTTT.

This chain uses TRBV29-1 with TRBJ2-7, with D maybe TRBD1 (5 bases). The V end lost 4 bases, the J end lost 0 bases, and 13 bases lay between the germline ends. Germline loops: CDR1 SQVTM, CDR2 ANQGSEA. The CDR3 consists of 14 residues. The CDR3 nucleotides are TGCAGCGTTGGTCAGGACAAGTACTCCTACGAGCAGTACTTC. Translating gives CSVGQDKYSYEQYF.

This clonotype was counted many times. The chain links TRBV27 to TRBJ2-7, with 8 positions matching TRBD1. Per the germline V gene, CDR1 is MNHEY and CDR2 is SMNVEV (reference sequence). J gave up 8 bases and V 6 bases, and 15 bases lay outside the gene matches. The CDR3 length is 15 residues. CDR3 sequence: CASSPKGTGGFKQYV. CDR3 in DNA: TGTGCCAGCAGCCCCAAGGGGACAGGCGGGTTTAAGCAGTACGTC.

The chain uses TRBV5-1 and TRBJ2-7; TRBD1 aligns across 9 bases. CDR1 is SGHRS and CDR2 is YFSETQ in the germline V gene. The V and J ends lost 5 bases and 6 bases, in that order; junction bases with no gene match: 9. This CDR3 contains 14 residues. CDR3 sequence reads: CASRVGTGLSEQYV. CDR3 in DNA: TGCGCCAGCAGGGTCGGGACAGGGTTATCCGAGCAGTACGTC.

This clonotype turned up a few times. This chain uses TRBV5-1 with TRBJ2-2; no clear D. Germline V lookup: CDR1 SGHRS, CDR2 YFSETQ. The ends were cut back, 0 bases at V and 1 base at J, with 4 bases in the middle. This CDR3 contains 14 residues. The CDR3 DNA reads TGCGCCAGCAGCTTGGCGAGGAACACCGGGGAGCTGTTTTTT. Encoded protein: CASSLARNTGELFF.

This clonotype was detected ten times or more. This chain joins TRBV29-1 and TRBJ2-2; D is uncertain. The CDR3 length is 14 residues. The V and J ends lost 3 bases and 2 bases respectively, with 10 bases between them. Germline CDR1 is SQVTM and CDR2 is ANQGSEA. The CDR3 loop is CSVDKGFNTGELFF. The CDR3 DNA sequence: TGCAGCGTTGATAAAGGGTTCAACACCGGGGAGCTGTTTTTT.